This entry features one TCR beta chain sequence. This clone has a single count. Its antigen has not been determined. No base quality information exists; no much larger clone differs at one position. The source of the sample is a study of cytomegalovirus exposure and HLA in healthy donors (dated by TCRdb to the late 2010s). Context from the whole study: A later analysis indicated that the roughly 120 validation repertoires were generated on the platform also employed for the 700 or so repertoires of the first cohort. The study aimed to test whether signatures of past pathogen exposure could be identified by cataloging public T cell receptors. The study combined high-throughput TCR immunosequencing, statistical association of individual TCRs with disease status, and machine learning to predict cytomegalovirus infection status. Along with the approximately 700-subject first cohort, a separate validation cohort of some 130 different subjects was used.

The protocol used for the library was the immunoSEQ multiplex PCR assay. The original pipeline was this. To diagnose cytomegalovirus status from the catalog of TCR beta chain sequences, a statistical classification framework was built. TCRdb re-hosts the immuneACCESS table, in-frame sequences only. Its copies lack some clones; in the studies checked, an unresolved V gene accounts for under half of them, and the cause for the rest is not known. V and J calls and clone size are as listed in that table; D and trimming were resolved from the DNA. This sample holds 120,000 to 150,000 clones; approximately 88% were observed only once. Over 3% of the sample belongs to the ten largest clones. Overall results and qualifications from the work: Most TCR sequences were observed very rarely across donors, whereas some public TCRs were present in many individuals. The authors suggested that the approach could potentially be extended to other disease states and immunological phenotypes. Cytomegalovirus status was reported to be diagnosed by the classifier with high specificity and sensitivity in both the original and validation cohorts. In vitro tests confirmed that three of the cytomegalovirus-associated TCR beta chains recognize cytomegalovirus antigens. In the study, around 150 TCR beta chains were listed as associated with cytomegalovirus. The validation cohort had no HLA typing available for a later analysis, so co-occurrence within that cohort was assessed over all 130 or so repertoires. A later analysis found that TCRs clustered in the first cohort also tended to co-occur in the 120 or so validation repertoires, with 94% of cluster scores above 0.

The CDR3 spans 17 residues, from the cysteine through the phenylalanine. The kept DNA is CDR3 alone, 51 bases in frame from the first base. CDR1 and CDR2, looked up from the germline V gene, are SGHTA and FQGNSA. V is clipped by 0 bases and J by 0 bases, and the sequence between their germline boundaries is 12 bases long. The donors belonged to the validation cohort of over a hundred subjects, which was separate from the roughly 670-subject first cohort. The chain is encoded by TRBV7-2 joined to TRBJ1-3; the D region possibly corresponds to TRBD1 (6 bases align). The TCR was taken from a woman between 18 and 30 years old in good health and CMV-seropositive. The sample was PBMCs. The DNA sequence is given as TGTGCCAGCAGCTTAGCGCGTCAGGGGATCTCTGGAAACACCATATATTTT. Its translation is CASSLARQGISGNTIYF.